Presented here are 11 T cell receptor beta chains from one specimen sequenced in a study of vaccination effects on CD4 cells after COVID-19. Their antigen targets remain unknown. Expansion with viral peptide pools was applied to antigen-specific CD4+ T cells by the ViraFEST assay prior to sequencing. Investigators separated out CD4+ T cells once about eleven days of culture had passed. Each participant was administered two doses of either the BNT162b2 or the mRNA-1273 vaccine. The table came from immunoSEQ multiplex PCR; TCRdb's copy has only in-frame clones and leaves some out. The sample contains fewer than 40,000 clones, 70% to 85% of which appear only once. This specimen was CD4+ T cells from PBMCs cultured with HCoV-NL63 spike peptides, taken after COVID-19 vaccination. The receptor source for this set is a human donor who received a COVID-19 vaccine. Some clones in this sample may be carry-over from other donors' samples.

The chain carries TRBV30 and TRBJ1-5, with no clear D. Per germline, CDR1 GTSNPN and CDR2 SVGIG (reference sequence). Deletions cut 4 bases from V and 1 base from J, with 11 bases between. CDR3 size: 14 residues. DNA for the CDR3: TGTGCCTGGACCGGCGGAAGGAGCAATCAGCCCCAGCATTTT. This translates into CAWTGGRSNQPQHF.

The chain joins TRBV15 to TRBJ2-7; D perhaps matches TRBD2 (5 bases). The V end lost 3 bases, the J end lost 4 bases, and 16 bases lay between the germline ends. This CDR3 has 15 residues. The V gene's germline CDR1 is LNHNV and CDR2 YYDKDF (reference sequence). The CDR3 spells CATSSGRPKKYEQYV. The CDR3 DNA is TGTGCCACCAGCAGTGGGAGACCGAAGAAATACGAGCAGTACGTC.

The chain couples TRBV30 to TRBJ1-3; D is uncertain. The CDR3 length is 11 residues. Germline V CDR1 and CDR2: GTSNPN, SVGIG (reference sequence). V gave up 0 bases and J gave up 8 bases, with 5 bases separating them. In DNA form, the CDR3 reads TGTGCCTGGAGTGTATGGGACACCATATATTTT. Translating it yields CAWSVWDTIYF.

The gene calls are TRBV6-6 and TRBJ1-5; possible D gene TRBD1, 5 bases. The CDR3 runs to 14 residues. V lost 2 bases and J 0 bases, leaving 5 bases between the germline ends. Germline V gene lookup returns CDR1 MNHNY and CDR2 SVGAGI (reference sequence). In DNA form, the CDR3 reads TGTGCCAGCAGTTACGGGGGTAGCAATCAGCCCCAGCATTTT. Protein: CASSYGGSNQPQHF.

V gene TRBV30 combines with J gene TRBJ1-1; no clear D. The V and J ends lost 4 bases and 0 bases respectively, with 9 bases between them. The CDR3 contains 13 residues. The germline V gene has CDR1 GTSNPN and CDR2 SVGIG (reference sequence). CDR3 protein: CAWTDYMNTEAFF. For the CDR3, the DNA is TGTGCCTGGACCGACTATATGAACACTGAAGCTTTCTTT.

V usage is TRBV7-9 and J usage is TRBJ2-7, with 7 bases that match TRBD1. CDR1 and CDR2 (germline): SEHNR, FQNEAQ (reference sequence). Losses at the gene ends were 2 bases for V and 2 bases for J; bases not matched to a gene: 3. The CDR3 is made up of 14 amino acids. For the CDR3, the DNA is TGTGCCAGCAGCTTAAGACAGGGCACCTACGAGCAGTACGTC. It specifies CASSLRQGTYEQYV.

The rearrangement joins TRBV15 to TRBJ1-5, with 9 nucleotides matching TRBD1. Trimming cost V 2 bases and J 7 bases; bases outside gene matches: 9. This CDR3 is 16 amino acids long. Germline V gene data show CDR1 as LNHNV and CDR2 as YYDKDF (reference sequence). CDR3 sequence reads: CATSRLRQGVWQPQHF. Here the CDR3 DNA reads TGTGCCACCAGCAGACTCCGACAGGGGGTATGGCAGCCCCAGCATTTT.

The chain has TRBV14 and TRBJ2-2, with a possible D match to TRBD2 (5 bases). This CDR3 has 17 amino acids. Trimming left V 0 bases short and J 1 base short, with 12 bases between. Germline CDR1 is SGHDN and CDR2 is FVKESK. CDR3 bases: TGTGCCAGCAGCCAAGATTGGCTTGCGGGGAACACCGGGGAGCTGTTTTTT. Translated: CASSQDWLAGNTGELFF.

The chain joins TRBV5-1 to TRBJ2-3; D ambiguous. The CDR3 extends over 14 amino acids. With 0 bases removed from V and 2 bases from J, the gap between germline ends came to 7 bases. The germline V gene has CDR1 SGHRS and CDR2 YFSETQ. DNA for the CDR3: TGCGCCAGCAGCTTGGCGCAGCCCACAGATACGCAGTATTTT. Protein product: CASSLAQPTDTQYF.

The chain has TRBV7-9 and TRBJ2-5; 12 positions agree with TRBD2. The CDR3 contains 16 residues. V was pared by 5 bases and J by 2 bases, with 6 bases of the junction left unmatched. Germline V gives CDR1 SEHNR, CDR2 FQNEAQ (reference sequence). The CDR3 here is CASSLRTSGDQETQYF. CDR3 in DNA: TGTGCCAGCAGCCTCCGGACTAGCGGGGATCAAGAGACCCAGTACTTC.

The chain joins TRBV3-1 (or the pseudogene TRBV3-2) to TRBJ2-2; unclear D gene. This CDR3 has 15 residues. Trimming took off 2 bases at V and 5 bases at J, with 12 bases between the two ends. Germline CDR1 is LGHDT and CDR2 is YNNKEL (reference sequence). The CDR3 spells CASSQYNAGTGELFF. The CDR3 nucleotides read TGTGCCAGCAGCCAATATAACGCCGGAACCGGGGAGCTGTTTTTT.